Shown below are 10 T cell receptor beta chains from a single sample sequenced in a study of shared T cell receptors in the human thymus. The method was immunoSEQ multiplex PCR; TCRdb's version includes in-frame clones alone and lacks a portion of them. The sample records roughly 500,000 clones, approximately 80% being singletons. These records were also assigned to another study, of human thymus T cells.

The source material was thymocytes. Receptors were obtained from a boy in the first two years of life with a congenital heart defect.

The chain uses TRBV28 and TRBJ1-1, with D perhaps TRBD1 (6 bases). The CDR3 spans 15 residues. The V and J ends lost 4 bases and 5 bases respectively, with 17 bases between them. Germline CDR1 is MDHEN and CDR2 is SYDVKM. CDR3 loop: CASSSVGTRQTEAFF. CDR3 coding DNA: TGTGCCAGCAGTTCCGTCGGGACAAGGCAGACTGAAGCTTTCTTT.

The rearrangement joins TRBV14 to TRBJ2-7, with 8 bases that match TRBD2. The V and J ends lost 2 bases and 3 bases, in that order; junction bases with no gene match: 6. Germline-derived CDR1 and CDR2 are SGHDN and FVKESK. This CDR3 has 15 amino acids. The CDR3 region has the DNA TGTGCCAGCAGCCAAAGTACTAGCGGACTCTACGAGCAGTACTTC. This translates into CASSQSTSGLYEQYF. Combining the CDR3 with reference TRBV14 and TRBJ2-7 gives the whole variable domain EAGVTQFPSHSVIEKGQTVTLRCDPISGHDNLYWYRRVMGKEIKFLLHFVKESKQDESGMPNNRFLAERTGGTYSTLKVQPAELEDSGVYFCASSQSTSGLYEQYFGPGTRLTVT.

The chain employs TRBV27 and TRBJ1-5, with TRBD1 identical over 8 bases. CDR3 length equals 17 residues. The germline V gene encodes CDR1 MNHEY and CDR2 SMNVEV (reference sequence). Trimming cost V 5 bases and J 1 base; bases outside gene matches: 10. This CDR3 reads CASSPNLQGASNQPQHF. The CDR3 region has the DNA TGTGCCAGCAGTCCCAACCTTCAGGGGGCGAGCAATCAGCCCCAGCATTTT.

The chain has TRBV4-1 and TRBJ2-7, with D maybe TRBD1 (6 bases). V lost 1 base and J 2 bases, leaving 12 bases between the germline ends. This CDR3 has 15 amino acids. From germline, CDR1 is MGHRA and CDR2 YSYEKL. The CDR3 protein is CASSQVQGPAYEQYF. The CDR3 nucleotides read TGCGCCAGCAGCCAAGTACAGGGCCCAGCCTACGAGCAGTACTTC.

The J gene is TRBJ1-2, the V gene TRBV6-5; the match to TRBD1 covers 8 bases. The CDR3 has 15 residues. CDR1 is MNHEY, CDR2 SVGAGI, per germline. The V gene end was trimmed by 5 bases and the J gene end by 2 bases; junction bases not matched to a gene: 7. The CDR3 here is CASSIGQGPNYGYTF. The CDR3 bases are TGTGCCAGCAGTATCGGACAGGGACCGAACTATGGCTACACCTTC.

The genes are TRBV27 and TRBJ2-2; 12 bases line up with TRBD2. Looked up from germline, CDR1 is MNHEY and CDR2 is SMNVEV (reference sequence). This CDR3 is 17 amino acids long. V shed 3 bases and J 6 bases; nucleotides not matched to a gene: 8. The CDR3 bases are TGTGCCAGCAGTTTTCTAGCGGGAGGGCAAGGGGCCGGGGAGCTGTTTTTT. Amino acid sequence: CASSFLAGGQGAGELFF.

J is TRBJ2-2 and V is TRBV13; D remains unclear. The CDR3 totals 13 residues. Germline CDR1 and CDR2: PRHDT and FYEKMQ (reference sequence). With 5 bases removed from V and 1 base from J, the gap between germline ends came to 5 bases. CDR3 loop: CASSLGNTGELFF. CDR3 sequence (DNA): TGTGCCAGCAGCCTCGGGAACACCGGGGAGCTGTTTTTT.

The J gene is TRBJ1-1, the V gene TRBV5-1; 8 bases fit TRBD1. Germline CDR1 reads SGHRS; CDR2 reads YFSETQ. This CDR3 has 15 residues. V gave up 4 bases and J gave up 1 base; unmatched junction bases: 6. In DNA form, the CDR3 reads TGCGCCAGCAGCACCCCCGGGACAGGGAACACTGAAGCTTTCTTT. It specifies CASSTPGTGNTEAFF.

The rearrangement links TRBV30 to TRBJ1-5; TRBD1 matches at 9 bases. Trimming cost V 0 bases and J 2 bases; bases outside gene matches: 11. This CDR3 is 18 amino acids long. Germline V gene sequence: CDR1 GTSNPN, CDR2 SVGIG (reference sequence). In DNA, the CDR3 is TGTGCCTGGAGTGTACGGAAGGGACAGGGTGGGGGCAATCAGCCCCAGCATTTT. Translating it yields CAWSVRKGQGGGNQPQHF.

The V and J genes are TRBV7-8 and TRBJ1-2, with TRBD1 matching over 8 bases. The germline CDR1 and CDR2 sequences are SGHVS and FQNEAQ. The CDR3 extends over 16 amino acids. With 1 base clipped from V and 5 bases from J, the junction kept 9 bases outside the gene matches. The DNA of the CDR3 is TGTGCCAGCAGCTTAGTGGGACAGGCCGTACTTTATGGCTACACCTTC. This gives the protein CASSLVGQAVLYGYTF.